Listed below are T cell receptor beta chains from one sample, sequenced in a study of siplizumab effects on memory and regulatory T cells. Clones were read by immunoSEQ multiplex PCR, and TCRdb kept only the in-frame ones, dropping some. The sample comprises around 99,000 clones, approximately 90% of which are singletons, and about 0.75% rests with the top ten. Material for sequencing was Tregs sorted from blood. These receptors originate from a human donor in good health. Each CDR3 is given with its conserved first and last residue. D genes are given only for firm matches. Clone sizes are given selectively: once, few, many, or a class where the clone is expanded.

>TRBJ2-1|TRBV6-5|NA|15|NA
CASSPIAYRSDEQFF
TGTGCCAGCAGCCCTATAGCGTATCGATCTGATGAGCAGTTCTTC
>TRBJ2-2|TRBV19|TRBD1|15|NA
CASRLTGANTGELFF
TGTGCCAGTAGACTGACAGGGGCGAACACCGGGGAGCTGTTTTTT
>TRBJ1-2|TRBV6-5|NA|13|NA
CASSPGTRYGYTF
TGTGCCAGCAGCCCGGGGACTCGCTATGGCTACACCTTC
>TRBJ2-1|TRBV10-2|NA|15|NA
CASIPGRRSYNEQFF
TGCGCCAGCATTCCCGGGAGAAGGTCCTACAATGAGCAGTTCTTC
>TRBJ2-2|TRBV6-5|TRBD2|16|NA
CASSYWGGKNTGELFF
TGTGCCAGCAGTTACTGGGGGGGGAAGAACACCGGGGAGCTGTTTTTT
>TRBJ2-7|TRBV6-6|NA|13|NA
CASGGQVDHEQYF
TGTGCCAGCGGAGGGCAGGTCGACCACGAGCAGTACTTC
>TRBJ1-2|TRBV5-6|NA|17|NA
CASSHPLVALGYYGYTF
TGTGCCAGCAGCCATCCTCTGGTGGCTTTGGGGTACTATGGCTACACCTTC
>TRBJ2-5|TRBV18|NA|12|NA
CASSGPQETQYF
TGTGCCAGCTCCGGCCCCCAAGAGACCCAGTACTTC
>TRBJ2-2|TRBV21-1|NA|13|NA
CAPEGGNTGELFF
TGTGCCCCCGAAGGGGGGAACACCGGGGAGCTGTTTTTT
>TRBJ1-6|TRBV11-3|NA|11|NA
CASSSYSPLHF
TGTGCCAGCAGCTCTTATTCACCCCTCCACTTT
>TRBJ2-2|TRBV19|TRBD1|15|NA
CASSLRQGGTGELFF
TGTGCCAGTAGTTTAAGACAGGGGGGCACCGGGGAGCTGTTTTTT
>TRBJ2-3|TRBV4-1|TRBD1|15|NA
CASSQGTGRSDTQYF
TGCGCCAGCAGCCAAGGGACAGGGAGGTCAGATACGCAGTATTTT
>TRBJ2-1|TRBV18|NA|12|NA
CASSPLQGTSFF
TGTGCCAGCTCACCTCTCCAGGGGACCAGTTTCTTC
>TRBJ2-3|TRBV4-2|NA|13|few
CASSQDLADTQYF
TGTGCCAGCAGCCAAGATCTTGCAGATACGCAGTATTTT
>TRBJ2-5|TRBV19|NA|14|NA
CASSIGSIRETQYF
TGTGCCAGTAGTATCGGGAGTATTCGGGAGACCCAGTACTTC
>TRBJ1-2|TRBV7-3|NA|14|NA
CASSLNRRGDGYTF
TGTGCCAGCAGCCTTAATCGGAGGGGGGATGGCTACACCTTC
>TRBJ2-3|TRBV5-4|NA|12|NA
CASSLERRGQYF
TGTGCCAGCAGCTTGGAGCGGCGGGGGCAGTATTTT
>TRBJ1-5|TRBV5-1|NA|13|once
CASSFDTNQPQHF
TGCGCCAGCAGTTTTGACACCAATCAGCCCCAGCATTTT
>TRBJ2-5|TRBV12-5|TRBD2|17|NA
CASVLGGTSGNRETQYF
TGTGCTAGTGTTCTCGGGGGGACTAGCGGGAATCGAGAGACCCAGTACTTC
>TRBJ2-3|TRBV18|NA|13|NA
CASSPPSTDTQYF
TGTGCCAGCTCACCACCGAGCACAGATACGCAGTATTTT
>TRBJ2-7|TRBV5-1|TRBD2|18|NA
CASSLALGGLAVAYEQYF
TGCGCCAGCAGCTTGGCCCTTGGCGGACTAGCGGTAGCCTACGAGCAGTACTTC
>TRBJ2-3|TRBV14|NA|12|NA
CASSLFTDTQYF
TGTGCCAGCAGCCTATTCACAGATACGCAGTATTTT
>TRBJ2-7|TRBV6-5|NA|13|NA
CASSYTGTYEQYF
TGTGCCAGCAGTTACACAGGAACCTACGAGCAGTACTTC
>TRBJ2-2|TRBV5-1|NA|14|NA
CASTLGSLSGELFF
TGCGCCAGCACCTTGGGCTCCCTTTCCGGGGAGCTGTTTTTT
>TRBJ2-7|TRBV6-1|NA|14|NA
CASMGTSRSYEQYF
TGTGCCAGCATGGGGACATCGCGCTCCTACGAGCAGTACTTC
>TRBJ1-2|TRBV5-1|TRBD1|14|NA
CASSSQGAGYGYTF
TGCGCCAGCAGCTCACAGGGGGCAGGCTATGGCTACACCTTC
>TRBJ2-7|TRBV28|NA|11|NA
CASSLNDEQYF
TGTGCCAGCAGCCTGAATGACGAGCAGTACTTC
>TRBJ2-7|TRBV6-6|NA|13|NA
CASSSIRAYEQYF
TGTGCCAGCAGTTCTATCAGGGCCTACGAGCAGTACTTC
>TRBJ2-7|TRBV15|TRBD2|16|NA
CATSRELPGTNYEQYF
TGTGCCACCAGCAGGGAACTCCCCGGGACTAACTACGAGCAGTACTTC
>TRBJ2-7|TRBV5-1|NA|13|NA
CASSFGNSYEQYF
TGCGCCAGCAGCTTTGGTAACTCCTACGAGCAGTACTTC
>TRBJ1-2|TRBV5-6|TRBD1|14|NA
CASYPTGVIGGYTF
TGTGCCAGCTATCCGACAGGGGTAATTGGGGGCTACACCTTC
>TRBJ1-5|TRBV2|NA|13|NA
CASSPLTEEPQHF
TGTGCCAGCAGCCCCCTGACAGAGGAGCCCCAGCATTTT
>TRBJ2-7|TRBV6-5|TRBD1|14|NA
CASKKGQGAYEQYF
TGTGCCAGCAAAAAGGGACAGGGGGCATACGAGCAGTACTTC
>TRBJ1-3|TRBV28|NA|13|NA
CASSRGFENTIYF
TGTGCCAGCAGTAGGGGCTTCGAAAACACCATATATTTT
>TRBJ2-7|TRBV7-9|NA|16|NA
CASSPRARDRAYEQYF
TGTGCCAGCAGCCCTAGGGCGAGAGACAGAGCCTACGAGCAGTACTTC
>TRBJ2-2|TRBV5-1|TRBD2|16|NA
CASSLVGGINTGELFF
TGCGCCAGCAGCTTAGTGGGAGGGATAAACACCGGGGAGCTGTTTTTT
>TRBJ2-7|TRBV6-5|NA|12|NA
CASSYPRQKQYF
TGTGCCAGCAGTTACCCCCGGCAGAAGCAGTACTTC
>TRBJ2-3|TRBV27|TRBD2|19|NA
CASSSIKGSGAGATDTQYF
TGTGCCAGCAGTTCCATAAAGGGAAGCGGGGCCGGTGCCACAGATACGCAGTATTTT
>TRBJ2-5|TRBV9|TRBD2|14|NA
CASSVSERGETQYF
TGTGCCAGCAGCGTATCCGAGCGGGGAGAGACCCAGTACTTC
>TRBJ2-1|TRBV5-1|TRBD1|14|NA
CASRYRGLNNEQFF
TGCGCCAGCCGATACAGGGGTTTGAACAATGAGCAGTTCTTC
>TRBJ1-1|TRBV14|TRBD1|15|NA
CASSRQGAESTEAFF
TGTGCCAGCAGTAGACAGGGGGCGGAGAGCACTGAAGCTTTCTTT
>TRBJ2-1|TRBV5-1|TRBD2|18|NA
CASSLYTPGLAGYNEQFF
TGCGCCAGCAGCCTATATACCCCGGGACTAGCGGGGTACAATGAGCAGTTCTTC